A selection of T cell receptor beta chains follows, all from one sample in a study of T cells after yellow fever vaccination. Each CDR3 protein is one row after TCRdb ran MiXCR on the 5' RACE reads. The sample contains some 220,000 distinct CDR3 sequences, approximately 3% of which appear only once. The starting material was CD4+ T cells sorted from PBMCs, obtained 10 days after the yellow fever booster vaccination. These receptors were obtained from a young man who received the YFV17D yellow fever vaccine. Each CDR3 is given with its conserved first and last residue. The D gene is left open where the match is weak. Only part of the rows carry a size: once, few, many, or a class if the clone is expanded.

V gene	D gene	J gene	clone size	CDR3 protein	CDR3 DNA
TRBV20-1	.	TRBJ1-2	few	CSTPRRAGDGYTF	TGCAGTACCCCCCGCAGGGCGGGGGATGGCTACACCTTC
TRBV7-8	.	TRBJ2-3	many	CASSSGPVDTQYF	TGTGCCAGCAGCTCAGGACCCGTCGATACGCAGTATTTT
TRBV6-5	.	TRBJ1-1	.	CASSPSGVNTEAFF	TGTGCCAGCAGCCCCTCGGGGGTAAACACTGAAGCTTTCTTT
TRBV7-2	.	TRBJ1-2	few	CASSWDVDYGYTF	TGTGCCAGCAGCTGGGACGTAGACTATGGCTACACCTTC
TRBV7-2	TRBD2	TRBJ2-2	.	CASSQNSGGAWELFF	TGTGCCAGCAGCCAAAACAGCGGGGGGGCTTGGGAGCTGTTTTTT
TRBV18	TRBD1	TRBJ2-7	many	CASSPMAPGTGSYEQYF	TGTGCCAGCTCACCAATGGCGCCCGGGACAGGCTCCTACGAGCAGTACTTC
TRBV5-4	.	TRBJ2-5	many	CASSPALRDETQYF	TGTGCCAGCAGCCCGGCCCTCCGGGATGAGACCCAGTACTTC
TRBV18	.	TRBJ1-5	.	CASSPDDLQPQHF	TGTGCCAGCTCACCAGACGACTTACAGCCCCAGCATTTT
TRBV7-2	TRBD1	TRBJ2-3	.	CASSLIGQGLDTQYF	TGTGCCAGCAGCTTAATCGGACAGGGATTGGATACGCAGTATTTT
TRBV5-1	TRBD1	TRBJ2-3	few	CASSMTGRTDTQYF	TGCGCCAGCAGCATGACAGGGCGCACAGATACGCAGTATTTT
TRBV18	.	TRBJ2-7	many	CASSPSTGFSYEQYF	TGTGCCAGCTCACCTTCGACAGGTTTCTCCTACGAGCAGTACTTC
TRBV20-1	.	TRBJ1-2	many	CSAPAGRAGFGYTF	TGCAGTGCCCCCGCCGGGCGTGCAGGGTTTGGCTACACCTTC
TRBV5-1	TRBD1	TRBJ2-2	many	CASAFGQGFTGELFF	TGCGCCAGCGCATTCGGACAGGGTTTCACCGGGGAGCTGTTTTTT
TRBV4-3	.	TRBJ1-5	few	CASSQDRNRYNQPQHF	TGCGCCAGCAGCCAAGATCGTAATAGGTATAATCAGCCCCAGCATTTT
TRBV7-6	TRBD1	TRBJ2-3	many	CASSLGGWGTGSGDTQYF	TGTGCCAGCAGCTTAGGAGGTTGGGGGACAGGGAGTGGAGATACGCAGTATTTT
TRBV5-1	TRBD1	TRBJ1-1	few	CASSAGQLTEAFF	TGCGCCAGCAGCGCGGGACAGCTCACTGAAGCTTTCTTT
TRBV20-1	.	TRBJ2-6	.	CSATGHSGANVLTF	TGCAGTGCTACGGGTCACTCTGGGGCCAACGTCCTGACTTTC
TRBV18	.	TRBJ2-3	.	CASSPYAQASTDTQYF	TGTGCCAGCTCACCGTACGCACAGGCGAGCACAGATACGCAGTATTTT